This T cell receptor (beta chain) is from a study of shared clonotypes between healthy human individuals. Study context: The study drew on two women and a few men aged 18 to 49 as donors. Per-donor plates numbered three CD4 naive, three CD4 memory, two CD8 naive and one CD8 memory. Study results and caveats: Naive subsets usually exceeded memory subsets in estimated richness.

In the naive CD8 group, cells lacked CD45RO and were positively selected for CCR7, so terminally differentiated effector memory CD45RA+ cells were left out. The repertoire was sequenced with immunoSEQ multiplex PCR; TCRdb's copy has only in-frame clones and lacks some. The table shows roughly 600,000 clones, with nearly 98% occurring only once. Germline V CDR1 and CDR2: SGHNT, YYREEE (reference sequence). V lost 1 base to trimming and J lost 2 bases; unmatched junction nucleotides: 3. The CDR3 runs to 14 residues. Concerning this clone: The antigen is unknown.

Sequencing was carried out using naive CD8+ T cells sorted from blood. This receptor was identified in a man under 40 in good health. V usage is TRBV5-4 and J usage is TRBJ2-7, with 7 positions matching TRBD2. The CDR3 region has the DNA TGTGCCAGCAGCTTGAACGGACTAGCCTACGAGCAGTACTTC. It yields the protein CASSLNGLAYEQYF.